The present T cell receptor beta chain was sequenced within a study of cytomegalovirus exposure and HLA in healthy donors. Study as a whole: The 120 million or so unique TCR beta sequences, from about 179 million T cells, were found by an earlier analysis. A preliminary data release comprised tens of millions of unique TCRs obtained from HLA-typed donors. Study-wide findings and caveats: Accurate HLA-A and HLA-B prediction from TCR beta sequences was reported for most subjects.

The CDR3 loop spans 15 amino acids. CDR1 MNHNY and CDR2 SVGAGI come from the germline V gene (reference sequence). PCR primers comprised 60 Vbeta and 13 Jbeta primers. Clones were sequenced by immunoSEQ multiplex PCR, and TCRdb holds only the in-frame ones, with some missing. Among tens of thousands of clones, about three quarters were seen once, and the ten largest hold more than 2.5%. This clone has a handful of counts. Antigen specificity is unknown. This receptor was obtained from a female donor in good health and CMV-seronegative. The material sequenced was PBMCs. The chain has TRBV6-6 and TRBJ2-5; a weak D match, TRBD2 (5 bases). The DNA end lines up better with TRBJ2-7; the J call may be wrong. The CDR3 loop is CASSYLERRSYEQYF. CDR3 bases: TGTGCCAGCAGTTACCTCGAGCGGCGCTCCTACGAGCAGTACTTC.